The rows below give T cell receptor beta chains drawn from one sample of a study of blood T cell repertoires in COVID-19. The method was immunoSEQ multiplex PCR; TCRdb's version includes in-frame clones alone and lacks a portion of them. The sample records roughly 220,000 clones, roughly 84% being singletons. Sequencing was performed on peripheral blood. These receptors originate from a woman aged 55-70 years with acute or convalescent COVID-19. Both conserved end residues are part of each CDR3. D genes are given only for firm matches. Size is omitted from some rows. Given values are once, few, many or a class for expanded clones.

j_call,clone_size,v_call,d_call,cdr3_aa,cdr3_nt
TRBJ1-2,.,TRBV27,.,CARRAGGYTF,TGTGCCAGAAGGGCGGGAGGCTACACCTTC
TRBJ1-2,.,TRBV9,.,CASSVAGLAYGYTF,TGTGCCAGCAGCGTAGCAGGGCTCGCCTATGGCTACACCTTC
TRBJ1-5,.,TRBV6-1,.,CASSDGSSNQPQHF,TGTGCCAGCAGTGATGGCAGTAGCAATCAGCCCCAGCATTTT
TRBJ1-2,.,TRBV30,.,CAWRGAEGYTF,TGTGCCTGGAGGGGGGCAGAAGGCTACACCTTC
TRBJ1-5,.,TRBV28,.,CASSLGGSNQPQHF,TGTGCCAGCAGCCTGGGAGGGAGCAATCAGCCCCAGCATTTT
TRBJ1-2,.,TRBV21-1,.,CASSKPSYGYTF,TGTGCCAGCAGCAAACCTAGCTATGGCTACACCTTC
TRBJ2-3,.,TRBV12-3/TRBV12-4,.,CASSLTSTQYF,TGTGCCAGCAGTTTAACATCTACGCAGTATTTT
TRBJ2-1,.,TRBV29-1,.,CSVGGRAHNEQFF,TGCAGCGTTGGTGGCAGGGCCCACAATGAGCAGTTCTTC
TRBJ1-2,.,TRBV5-4,TRBD1,CASSLGLDRGAPGYTF,TGTGCCAGCAGCTTGGGACTTGACAGGGGCGCCCCCGGCTACACCTTC
TRBJ1-3,once,TRBV30,.,CAWSALGSGNTIYF,TGTGCCTGGAGTGCCCTCGGCTCTGGAAACACCATATATTTT
TRBJ2-3,once,TRBV29-1,TRBD2,CSVGPSTWAGGATDTQYF,TGCAGCGTTGGCCCCTCAACTTGGGCGGGGGGGGCCACAGATACGCAGTATTTT
TRBJ2-3,.,TRBV9,.,CASSVSGGLGTQYF,TGTGCCAGCAGCGTATCAGGGGGGCTTGGTACGCAGTATTTT
TRBJ1-1,.,TRBV30,.,CAWNGRAIAEAFF,TGTGCCTGGAACGGGCGGGCTATCGCTGAAGCTTTCTTT
TRBJ1-3,.,TRBV9,.,CASSVAPADSSSGNTIYF,TGTGCCAGCAGCGTAGCCCCTGCGGACAGTAGCTCTGGAAACACCATATATTTT
TRBJ2-3,.,TRBV6-1,TRBD2,CASSELGSGGTDTQYF,TGTGCCAGCAGTGAATTAGGTAGCGGGGGCACAGATACGCAGTATTTT
TRBJ2-7,.,TRBV6-5,TRBD1,CASKVGQGTYEQYF,TGTGCCAGCAAGGTCGGACAGGGGACCTACGAGCAGTACTTC
TRBJ2-4,.,TRBV28,TRBD2,CASSSPSGGINIQYF,TGTGCCAGCAGTTCCCCCAGCGGGGGGATAAACATTCAGTACTTC
TRBJ1-1,.,TRBV7-2,.,CASSPPGQNTEAFF,TGTGCCAGCAGCCCGCCTGGGCAGAACACTGAAGCTTTCTTT
TRBJ2-5,.,TRBV12-3/TRBV12-4,.,CASSLSGVETQYF,TGTGCCAGCAGTTTGTCAGGGGTCGAGACCCAGTACTTC
TRBJ2-3,few,TRBV3-1/TRBV3-2,TRBD2,CASSQELAGTDTQYF,TGTGCCAGCAGCCAAGAACTAGCGGGGACAGATACGCAGTATTTT
TRBJ2-7,once,TRBV29-1,TRBD1,CSVEGTGGYEQYF,TGCAGCGTTGAAGGCACAGGGGGCTACGAGCAGTACTTC
TRBJ1-5,once,TRBV3-1/TRBV3-2,.,CASSQVGRRIQPQHF,TGTGCCAGCAGCCAAGTTGGGAGGCGCATCCAGCCCCAGCATTTT
TRBJ1-1,.,TRBV6-5,.,CASNTGEGTEAFF,TGTGCCAGCAATACGGGTGAGGGCACTGAAGCTTTCTTT
TRBJ2-1,.,TRBV5-4,TRBD2,CASSLGGLAGEQFF,TGTGCCAGCAGCTTGGGAGGACTAGCGGGTGAGCAGTTCTTC
TRBJ1-5,few,TRBV19,TRBD1,CASRDGQGRDQPQHF,TGTGCCAGTAGGGACGGACAGGGCAGGGATCAGCCCCAGCATTTT
TRBJ2-3,.,TRBV7-9,.,CASSLGGTVTDTQYF,TGTGCCAGCAGCTTAGGCGGGACAGTCACAGATACGCAGTATTTT
TRBJ1-1,.,TRBV19,TRBD1,CASRTGQATTEAFF,TGTGCCAGTAGGACGGGACAGGCTACGACTGAAGCTTTCTTT
TRBJ2-7,few,TRBV28,TRBD2,CASSLLAGANSYEQYF,TGTGCCAGCAGTTTATTAGCGGGGGCAAACTCCTACGAGCAGTACTTC
TRBJ2-5,.,TRBV3-1/TRBV3-2,.,CASSPRVQAVGRQETQYF,TGTGCCAGCAGCCCCAGGGTCCAGGCGGTTGGTAGGCAAGAGACCCAGTACTTC
TRBJ1-1,few,TRBV3-1/TRBV3-2,.,CASSQGGGTEAFF,TGTGCCAGCAGCCAAGGGGGAGGCACTGAAGCTTTCTTT
TRBJ1-2,.,TRBV15,.,CATSREDPGYGYTF,TGTGCCACCAGCAGAGAGGATCCGGGCTATGGCTACACCTTC
TRBJ2-1,.,TRBV6-2/TRBV6-3,TRBD2,CASSYNRDYPLTRSNEQFF,TGTGCCAGCAGTTACAATAGGGACTACCCGCTGACCCGCAGTAATGAGCAGTTCTTC
TRBJ1-4,.,TRBV7-3,TRBD1,CASSYDTGGVGEKLFF,TGTGCCAGCAGCTATGACACAGGGGGCGTCGGGGAAAAACTGTTTTTT
TRBJ2-1,.,TRBV24-1,.,CATSYLGNEQFF,TGTGCCACCAGTTACCTCGGCAATGAGCAGTTCTTC
TRBJ2-2,.,TRBV29-1,.,CSVDSGYTGELFF,TGCAGCGTTGATTCAGGGTACACCGGGGAGCTGTTTTTT
TRBJ1-1,few,TRBV5-1,TRBD1,CASRSTGGSSEAFF,TGCGCCAGCAGATCGACAGGGGGTAGCTCTGAAGCTTTCTTT
TRBJ2-6,.,TRBV5-1,.,CASSQGGSGANVLTF,TGCGCCAGCAGCCAGGGGGGCTCTGGGGCCAACGTCCTGACTTTC
TRBJ1-2,once,TRBV5-1,TRBD1,CASSQIIQGMGSGYTF,TGCGCCAGCAGCCAAATAATACAGGGGATGGGATCCGGCTACACCTTC
TRBJ1-1,.,TRBV5-5,.,CASSFTGSGMNTEAFF,TGTGCCAGCAGCTTCACAGGGTCGGGGATGAACACTGAAGCTTTCTTT
TRBJ1-2,.,TRBV19,.,CASGGRGAGYTF,TGTGCCAGTGGTGGAAGGGGCGCTGGCTACACCTTC
TRBJ2-7,.,TRBV2,.,CASRQLSYEQYF,TGTGCCAGCAGACAGCTATCCTACGAGCAGTACTTC
TRBJ1-2,.,TRBV12-3/TRBV12-4,TRBD1,CASTGQGAGYTF,TGTGCCAGTACGGGACAGGGCGCTGGCTACACCTTC
TRBJ2-3,.,TRBV9,.,CASNVLSGTDTQYF,TGTGCCAGCAACGTGCTGAGCGGCACAGATACGCAGTATTTT
TRBJ1-2,.,TRBV7-8,.,CASSLNIRGDVNYGYTF,TGTGCCAGCAGCTTAAATATTAGAGGAGATGTCAACTATGGCTACACCTTC
TRBJ2-7,.,TRBV5-6,.,CASSLAPINSFLYEQYF,TGTGCCAGCAGCTTGGCGCCAATCAACAGTTTTCTATACGAGCAGTACTTC
TRBJ2-3,.,TRBV3-1/TRBV3-2,.,CASSQGLRLSTDTQYF,TGTGCCAGCAGCCAGGGGCTAAGGCTGAGCACAGATACGCAGTATTTT
TRBJ1-4,.,TRBV5-1,.,CASSEGLLTNEKLFF,TGCGCCAGCAGCGAGGGACTCTTAACTAATGAAAAACTGTTTTTT
TRBJ1-1,.,TRBV28,TRBD1,CASSLAIFRRGRNTEAFF,TGTGCCAGCAGCTTAGCCATCTTTCGAAGGGGGCGAAATACTGAAGCTTTCTTT
TRBJ1-2,.,TRBV30,TRBD1,CAWSVEGAQTF,TGTGCCTGGAGTGTAGAGGGGGCGCAAACCTTC
TRBJ2-7,few,TRBV29-1,.,CSVDGGDQGEQYF,TGCAGCGTTGACGGCGGGGATCAGGGCGAGCAGTACTTC
TRBJ1-2,.,TRBV6-5,TRBD1,CASSTGQGAYTF,TGTGCCAGCAGTACTGGACAGGGCGCCTACACCTTC
TRBJ1-5,.,TRBV3-1/TRBV3-2,TRBD1,CASSLPGQGQPQHF,TGTGCCAGCAGCCTTCCGGGACAGGGCCAGCCCCAGCATTTT
TRBJ1-2,.,TRBV11-2,.,CASTPGGGYTF,TGTGCCAGCACCCCGGGGGGTGGCTACACCTTC
TRBJ1-6,.,TRBV7-6,TRBD1,CASSLGQGDSPLHF,TGTGCCAGCAGCTTAGGACAGGGGGATTCACCCCTCCACTTT
TRBJ1-3,.,TRBV6-6,.,CASSLSNTKISGNTIYF,TGTGCCAGCAGTCTGTCGAACACCAAGATCTCTGGAAACACCATATATTTT